This T cell receptor beta chain was recovered during a study of blood T cell repertoires in COVID-19 (dated by TCRdb to about 2020). For context, the study as a whole: The collaborator samples originated in the United States, Italy and Spain and spanned the acute and convalescent phases of COVID-19. The prospective study material was composed of cDNA or gDNA derived from T cells, B-cell-depleted T cells, or PBMCs. The dataset comprised deeply sampled blood TCRbeta repertoires from subjects exposed to, actively infected with, or recovered from COVID-19. The repertoires were released in a freely available public database intended as a resource for research on the immune response to SARS-CoV-2. Samples came from the ongoing ImmuneRACE study (first 160 participants) plus 1,254 subjects from 6 global collaborators. Sample metadata almost always included a de-identified subject ID, COVID-19 status, age in years and sex. Where available, HLA class I and class II types were taken from metadata supplied by the sample provider and were not determined by assay-based typing. Overall results and qualifications from the work: How much clinical and demographic metadata was included differed by source and by participant, and the metadata was provided uncurated.

TCRbeta CDR3 regions were amplified from genomic DNA using the immunoSEQ Assay, a bias-controlled multiplex PCR. As for the original processing: Within the assay, amplification of reference gene primers was used to estimate how many nucleated cells each sample contained. Sequence reads were collapsed and filtered to measure the absolute abundance of every unique TCRbeta CDR3 rearrangement. For each sample, productive Simpson clonality was calculated as the square root of Simpson's diversity index across productive rearrangements. TCRdb carries this immuneACCESS record with in-frame sequences only. Its versions omit some clonotypes, under half of them owing to an unresolved V gene in the studies checked, with the rest unexplained. That table is the source of V, J and clone size, and D and trimming were worked out from the DNA. The sample records about 34,000 clones, roughly 77% of which are singletons. The ten largest clones take up approximately 15% of the sample.

V loses 2 bases at its end and J loses 2 bases; junction bases beyond the gene matches: 2. As encoded in the germline V gene, CDR1 is SGHVS while CDR2 is FQNEAQ. Reading from cysteine to phenylalanine, the CDR3 counts 15 amino acids. The CDR3 DNA has 45 bases and is translated from base 1. With regard to this clone: Its antigen is unknown. Per-base qualities were not stored, and no clone one base away is much larger.

Whole blood was collected in K2EDTA tubes by collaborating institutions according to the institutions' own protocols. For TCRbeta analysis, collaborators shipped samples as frozen whole blood, isolated PBMCs, or DNA extracted from either of those sample types. The sequence was obtained from a man older than 75 with active or convalescent COVID-19. The V and J genes are TRBV7-8 and TRBJ2-1, with 8 bases matching TRBD2. The specimen sequenced was peripheral blood. CDR3 sequence: CASSLTRGAYNEQFF. The DNA reads TGTGCCAGCAGCTTAACGCGGGGGGCCTACAATGAGCAGTTCTTC.